These 18 T cell receptor beta chains were all obtained from the same sample, sequenced in a study of neurological immune-mediated disorders. TCRdb processed the 5' RACE reads anew with MiXCR; each CDR3 protein has one entry. The data hold over 65,000 distinct CDR3 sequences, with 2.5% to 3% observed a single time. Sequencing was performed on PBMCs. All receptors come from a young woman with multiple sclerosis.

This clonotype was detected many times. This chain joins TRBV6-5 and TRBJ2-7, with TRBD2 matching 11 bases. This CDR3 comprises 16 residues. The V gene's germline CDR1 is MNHEY and CDR2 SVGAGI. Losses at the gene ends were 2 bases for V and 2 bases for J; bases not matched to a gene: 5. CDR3 in amino acids: CASSYELAGETYEQYF. The CDR3 region has the DNA TGTGCCAGCAGTTACGAACTAGCGGGAGAGACCTACGAGCAGTACTTC.

This clonotype was seen repeatedly, ten times or more. The chain combines TRBV5-1 with TRBJ2-6; D might be TRBD1 (6 bases). Germline loops: CDR1 SGHRS, CDR2 YFSETQ. The CDR3 is made up of 15 amino acids. The V gene lost 0 bases and the J gene lost 2 bases, with 6 bases spanning the gap. CDR3 in DNA: TGCGCCAGCAGCTTGGCAGGGGCTGGGGCCAACGTCCTGACTTTC. Translation gives CASSLAGAGANVLTF.

This clonotype was detected ten times or more. This chain connects TRBV7-9 to TRBJ1-4; TRBD1 might be the D (6 bases). The CDR3 runs to 18 residues. Trimming stripped 1 base from V and 0 bases from J, with 15 bases between. CDR1 and CDR2 from the germline V gene are SEHNR and FQNEAQ (reference sequence). The CDR3 loop is CASSLGWTGQTTNEKLFF. CDR3 bases: TGTGCCAGCAGCTTAGGATGGACGGGACAAACAACTAATGAAAAACTGTTTTTT.

In this sample, this clonotype turned up many times. This chain joins TRBV6-5 and TRBJ2-3; 14 bases match TRBD2. The CDR3 is made up of 17 amino acids. Germline CDR1 MNHEY, CDR2 SVGAGI. Unmatched junction bases numbered 9, after V lost 4 bases and J lost 6 bases. The CDR3 region is CASSSLGTSGSVDTQYF. For the CDR3, the DNA is TGTGCCAGCAGTTCCCTCGGGACTAGCGGGAGTGTGGATACGCAGTATTTT.

This clonotype was counted many times. The chain recombines TRBV7-9 with TRBJ2-7, with D possibly matching TRBD2 (6 bases). Trimming stripped 5 bases from V and 1 base from J, with 9 bases between. This CDR3 contains 13 residues. CDR1 and CDR2 from the germline V gene are SEHNR and FQNEAQ (reference sequence). CDR3 coding DNA: TGTGCCAGCAGCCCCGGAGGGTCCTACGAGCAGTACTTC. Encoded protein: CASSPGGSYEQYF.

This clonotype appeared many times. CDR3 sequence (DNA): TGTGCCAGCACCAGGACGACCAACTATGGCTACACCTTC. Protein: CASTRTTNYGYTF. The chain carries TRBV12-3 or TRBV12-4 and TRBJ1-2; unclear D gene. The CDR3 is 13 residues long. Trimming took 7 bases from V and 2 from J, leaving 11 bases between them.

There are many counts of this clonotype. V is TRBV7-2 and J is TRBJ2-7, with D unresolved. CDR3 size: 11 residues. V lost 6 bases and J 5 bases, leaving 8 bases between the germline ends. Germline V gives CDR1 SGHTA, CDR2 FQGNSA. The CDR3 sequence is CASSSFHEQYF. The CDR3 DNA reads as TGTGCCAGCAGTTCTTTCCACGAGCAGTACTTC. Complete variable domain (other parts from reference TRBV7-2 and TRBJ2-7): GAGVSQSPSNKVTEKGKDVELRCDPISGHTALYWYRQSLGQGLEFLIYFQGNSAPDKSGLPSDRFSAERTGGSVSTLTIQRTQQEDSAVYLCASSSFHEQYFGPGTRLTVT.

The table lists this clonotype with many counts. V and J are TRBV20-1 and TRBJ2-7; possibly TRBD2 for D (6 bases). The length of the CDR3 is 14 residues. With 3 bases removed from V and 2 bases from J, the gap between germline ends came to 14 bases. Germline V lookup: CDR1 DFQATT, CDR2 SNEGSKA (reference sequence). The CDR3 region is CSARGLAVPYEQYF. In DNA form, the CDR3 reads TGCAGTGCTAGGGGTTTAGCGGTTCCCTACGAGCAGTACTTC.

This clonotype was counted ten times or more. The chain links TRBV5-1 to TRBJ2-1, with a weak D call TRBD2 (6 bases). V lost 4 bases and J 13 bases, leaving 18 bases between the germline ends. This CDR3 is built from 13 residues. CDR1 and CDR2 from the germline V gene are SGHRS and YFSETQ. This CDR3 reads CASSPGGELSQFF. The DNA for the CDR3 is TGCGCCAGCAGCCCCGGAGGGGAGCTTTCTCAGTTCTTC.

This clonotype was seen ten or more times. CDR3 in DNA: TGCGCCAGCAGCCAAGGTGCTAGCGGGAGGGCCGGTGGGGGGGGAGATACGCAGTATTTT. This gives the protein CASSQGASGRAGGGGDTQYF. The V gene is TRBV4-1, the J gene TRBJ2-3, with TRBD2 matching over 12 bases. This CDR3 has 20 amino acids. Germline V gene sequence: CDR1 MGHRA, CDR2 YSYEKL. Trimming cost V 1 base and J 5 bases; bases outside gene matches: 16.

This clonotype was recorded at least ten times. This chain uses TRBV5-1 with TRBJ2-7; possible D gene TRBD1, 6 bases. CDR1 is SGHRS, CDR2 YFSETQ, per germline. The CDR3 is 12 residues long. Trimming took off 3 bases at V and 5 bases at J, with 9 bases between the two ends. The DNA for the CDR3 is TGCGCCAGCAGCTGGGACATTGACGAGCAGTACTTC. Protein sequence: CASSWDIDEQYF.

This clonotype occurred many times. This chain connects TRBV5-1 to TRBJ1-5; D remains unclear. V was pared by 2 bases and J by 6 bases, with 9 bases between. Looked up from germline, CDR1 is SGHRS and CDR2 is YFSETQ. The CDR3 is 13 residues long. The CDR3 DNA reads TGCGCCAGCAGCTTCTCCGGTAGTCAGCCCCAGCATTTT. Protein sequence: CASSFSGSQPQHF.

This clonotype was seen ten or more times. The rearrangement links TRBV12-3 or TRBV12-4 to TRBJ2-7; the match to TRBD2 covers 13 bases. This CDR3 spans 15 amino acids. V gave up 5 bases and J gave up 5 bases; unmatched junction bases: 6. The CDR3 DNA reads as TGTGCCAGCAGTCCCGGACTAGCGGGAGTCAACGAGCAGTACTTC. It codes for CASSPGLAGVNEQYF.

This clonotype was seen ten or more times. This chain joins TRBV5-6 and TRBJ1-1; no reliable D call. V lost 2 bases, J lost 5 bases, and 4 bases lay in between. CDR3 length equals 11 residues. The germline gives CDR1 SGHDT, CDR2 YYEEEE. CDR3 sequence reads: CASSLQTEAFF. In DNA, the CDR3 is TGTGCCAGCAGCTTACAGACTGAAGCTTTCTTT.

In its sample, this clonotype was seen many times. The chain uses TRBV7-8 and TRBJ1-5, with unresolved D. The CDR3 contains 17 residues. The V gene's germline CDR1 is SGHVS and CDR2 FQNEAQ. Between the trimmed V and J ends, which lost 6 bases and 4 bases, there was a span of 22 bases. CDR3 in amino acids: CASSWPSGRLNNQPQHF. For the CDR3, the DNA is TGTGCCAGCAGTTGGCCTTCTGGTCGCTTGAATAATCAGCCCCAGCATTTT.

This clonotype was seen only a few times. This chain links TRBV12-3 or TRBV12-4 with TRBJ2-3, with 12 bases aligning to TRBD2. The V gene end was trimmed by 4 bases and the J gene end by 5 bases; junction bases not matched to a gene: 4. There are 15 residues in the CDR3. CDR3 loop: CASSWTSGNKDTQYF. CDR3 bases: TGTGCCAGCAGTTGGACTAGCGGGAACAAAGATACGCAGTATTTT.

The table lists this clonotype with many counts. The genes are TRBV6-2 or TRBV6-3 and TRBJ1-4; maybe TRBD1 (5 bases). In germline, CDR1 is MNHEY, CDR2 SVGEGT. The V end lost 6 bases, the J end lost 0 bases, and 5 bases lay between the germline ends. The CDR3 covers 13 residues. Here the CDR3 reads CASRTATNEKLFF. The CDR3 DNA reads TGTGCCAGCAGGACAGCAACTAATGAAAAACTGTTTTTT.

In its sample, this clonotype was seen many times. The chain employs TRBV5-1 and TRBJ2-3, with D possibly matching TRBD2 (5 bases). V shed 3 bases and J shed 0 bases, with 11 bases lying between them. CDR1 and CDR2 from the germline V gene are SGHRS and YFSETQ. The CDR3 consists of 15 residues. The chain's CDR3 is CASSYLAPSTDTQYF. For the CDR3, the DNA is TGCGCCAGCAGCTATCTAGCACCGAGCACAGATACGCAGTATTTT. Variable domain in full (rest from reference TRBV5-1 and TRBJ2-3): KAGVTQTPRYLIKTRGQQVTLSCSPISGHRSVSWYQQTPGQGLQFLFEYFSETQRNKGNFPGRFSGRQFSNSRSEMNVSTLELGDSALYLCASSYLAPSTDTQYFGPGTRLTVL.